In this sample, the clone carrying this TCR beta chain turned up a few times. Its antigen is not identified. Germline values: CDR1 DFQATT, CDR2 SNEGSKA (reference sequence). Trimming cost V 5 bases and J 8 bases, with 18 bases left between them. This CDR3 is built from 14 residues. General study results and limits: The larger cohort examined one V-J beta rearrangement, not whole repertoires.

CD25-based Treg depletion was applied to purified naive CD4+ T cells. TCRdb used MiXCR to reprocess the 5' RACE reads, holding one entry per CDR3 protein. The profile shows some 57,000 distinct CDR3 sequences, under 20% of them singletons. Source material: naive CD4+ T cells sorted from blood. Noted subset: naive CD4+ T cells, CD4+CD45RA+CD25-. This sequence originates from a female donor with breast cancer. The chain combines TRBV20-1 with TRBJ1-4; the D gene is possibly TRBD1 (5 bases). CDR3 residues: CSASRGGVGEKLFF. In DNA form, the CDR3 reads TGCAGTGCTTCCCGGGGGGGAGTTGGGGAAAAACTGTTTTTT.